The entry below gives a single T cell receptor (beta chain) sequence along with its context. This CDR3 is built from 14 residues. Germline V gene sequence: CDR1 MNHEY, CDR2 SVGEGT. Trimming took 5 bases from V and 4 from J, leaving 14 bases between them. This record belongs to a study of patients and donors after allogeneic stem cell transplantation. One entry per CDR3 protein results from TCRdb running MiXCR on the RT-PCR reads. The profile shows tens of thousands of distinct CDR3 sequences, around 48% of them singletons. Sequencing was done on a sample of blood, either unsorted or a sorted T cell fraction (not recorded which). The source of this sequence is a human donor who was either an allogeneic HSCT recipient or a stem cell or donor lymphocyte infusion donor (not recorded which). It is not recorded whose cells these are; they may come from a transplant donor. V usage is TRBV6-2 or TRBV6-3 and J usage is TRBJ1-1, with no clear D. The CDR3 sequence is CASSPALSGTEAFF. CDR3 nucleotides: TGTGCCAGCAGTCCGGCCCTGTCGGGCACTGAAGCTTTCTTT.